This T cell receptor (beta chain) was identified during a study of blood T cell repertoires in COVID-19. Source study methods: Quantification of nucleated cells was approximated via reference gene primer amplification. Assay used: immunoSEQ multiplex PCR; TCRdb lists only in-frame clones, some missing. The DNA gave D and trimming, while V, J and clone size come from that table. The sample contains 200,000 to 250,000 clones, about 84% of which appear only once. The CDR3 spans 16 residues. The germline V gene encodes CDR1 KGHDR and CDR2 SFDVKD. The ends lost 6 bases at V and 4 bases at J; junction bases unmatched: 8.

This TCR derives from a human donor in a cohort sampled during active COVID-19. Source material: peripheral blood. The chain couples TRBV24-1 to TRBJ2-5, with 12 nucleotides matching TRBD2. The CDR3 sequence: CATSTPTSGGGETQYF. The CDR3 nucleotides read TGTGCCACCAGTACACCGACTAGCGGGGGAGGAGAGACCCAGTACTTC.